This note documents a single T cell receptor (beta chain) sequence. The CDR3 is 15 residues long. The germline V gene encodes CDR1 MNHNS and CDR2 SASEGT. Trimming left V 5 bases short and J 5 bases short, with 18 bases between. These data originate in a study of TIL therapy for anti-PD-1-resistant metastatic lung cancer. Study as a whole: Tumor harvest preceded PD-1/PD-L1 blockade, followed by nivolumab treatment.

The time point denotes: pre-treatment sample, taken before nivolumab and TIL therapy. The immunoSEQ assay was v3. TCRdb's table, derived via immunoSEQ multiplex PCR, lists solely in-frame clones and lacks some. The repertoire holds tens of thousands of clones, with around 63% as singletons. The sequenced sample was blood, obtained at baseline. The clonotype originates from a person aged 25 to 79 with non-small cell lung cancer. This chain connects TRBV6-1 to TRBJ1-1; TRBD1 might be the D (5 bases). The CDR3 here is CASSLNVAGRTEAFF. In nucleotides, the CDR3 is TGTGCCAGCAGTTTGAATGTGGCAGGGAGGACTGAAGCTTTCTTT.